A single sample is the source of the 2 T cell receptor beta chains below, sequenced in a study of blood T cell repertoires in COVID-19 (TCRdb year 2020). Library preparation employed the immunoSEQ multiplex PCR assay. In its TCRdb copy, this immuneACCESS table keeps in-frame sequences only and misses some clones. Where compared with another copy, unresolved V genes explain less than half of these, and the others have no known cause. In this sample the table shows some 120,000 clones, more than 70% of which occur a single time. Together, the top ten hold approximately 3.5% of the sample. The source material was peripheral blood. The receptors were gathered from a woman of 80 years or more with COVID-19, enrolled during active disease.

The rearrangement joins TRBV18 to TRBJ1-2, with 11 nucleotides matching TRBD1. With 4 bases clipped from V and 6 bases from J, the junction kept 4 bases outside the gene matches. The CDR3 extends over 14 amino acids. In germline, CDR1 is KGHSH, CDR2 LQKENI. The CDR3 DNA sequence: TGTGCCAGCTCACGGACAGGGGGCAGGGATGGCTACACCTTC. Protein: CASSRTGGRDGYTF.

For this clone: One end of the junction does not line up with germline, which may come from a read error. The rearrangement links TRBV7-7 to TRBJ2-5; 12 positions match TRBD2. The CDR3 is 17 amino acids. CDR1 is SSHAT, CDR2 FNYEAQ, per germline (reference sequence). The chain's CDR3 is CASSFGGGLAGQETQYF. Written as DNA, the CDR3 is TGTGCTAGCAGCTTTGGAGGGGGACTAGCGGGTCAAGAGACCCAGTACTTC.